This T cell receptor beta chain was observed in a study of shared clonotypes between healthy human individuals. Points from the study as a whole: Researchers sampled only blood; tissue repertoires likely differ. Generally, estimated richness proved larger in naive subsets than it did in memory subsets.

With regard to this clone: The antigen is undetermined.

CDR1 is MDHEN, CDR2 SYDVKM, per germline. V lost 6 bases, J lost 0 bases, and 18 bases lay in between. The CDR3 length is 18 residues. Data came from immunoSEQ multiplex PCR; TCRdb stores just in-frame clones and leaves some out. The sample yields some 2 million clones, 85% to 95% seen once. The sample comprised naive CD4+ T cells sorted from blood. Subset indicated: CD45RA+ positively selected. The origin of this receptor is a man younger than 35 in good health. This chain links TRBV28 with TRBJ1-6; D is undetermined. In DNA form, the CDR3 reads TGTGCCAGCAGCCGTATCACGAAATTAAGCTCCTATAATTCACCCCTCCACTTT. Encoded protein: CASSRITKLSSYNSPLHF.